A single sample is the source of the 13 T cell receptor beta chains below, sequenced in a study of cytomegalovirus exposure and HLA in healthy donors. Primers: 60 Vbeta forward and 13 Jbeta reverse. Sequencing was performed with immunoSEQ multiplex PCR; in TCRdb, only in-frame clones are kept and a portion is missing. The table lists 120,000 or so clones, 65% to 80% of them singletons, with roughly 31% in the top ten. Sequencing was done on a sample of PBMCs. These receptors came from a man aged 55 to 69 in good health and CMV-seropositive.

This clone was observed a single time. V gene TRBV9 combines with J gene TRBJ2-7; 11 nucleotides match TRBD1. Germline loops: CDR1 SGDLS, CDR2 YYNGEE. V lost 1 base to trimming and J lost 6 bases; unmatched junction nucleotides: 3. The CDR3 has 14 amino acids. CDR3 in amino acids: CASSVTGTGGEQYF. The CDR3 DNA reads TGTGCCAGCAGCGTAACCGGGACAGGGGGCGAGCAGTACTTC.

This clone was seen more than once but under ten times. This rearrangement joins TRBV30 to TRBJ2-3; TRBD2 matches at 9 bases. CDR3 length equals 16 residues. Unmatched junction bases numbered 4, after V lost 0 bases and J lost 0 bases. Germline lookup yields CDR1 GTSNPN and CDR2 SVGIG (reference sequence). The CDR3 nucleotides are TGTGCCTGGAGTGTAGGAGCGGGAGGTAGCACAGATACGCAGTATTTT. This sequence encodes CAWSVGAGGSTDTQYF.

This chain links TRBV10-1 with TRBJ2-1; TRBD2 matches at 14 bases. This CDR3 contains 17 residues. The germline CDR1 and CDR2 sequences are WNHNN and SYGVQD (reference sequence). V shed 5 bases, J shed 1 base, and the junction held 4 bases outside the gene matches. The CDR3 coding sequence is TGCGCCAGCAGTCCAGGACTAGCGGGGGGATCCTACAATGAGCAGTTCTTC. Amino acids: CASSPGLAGGSYNEQFF.

This clone was picked up a small number of times. The chain recombines TRBV5-6 with TRBJ2-5; 9 positions agree with TRBD1. The DNA end is more similar to TRBJ2-7, so the J call may be wrong. Germline V gene sequence: CDR1 SGHDT, CDR2 YYEEEE. The CDR3 spans 14 residues. CDR3 residues: CASSLLQGAYEQYF. For the CDR3, the DNA is TGTGCCAGCAGCTTGTTACAGGGGGCATACGAGCAGTACTTC.

CDR3 in amino acids: CASSSPVRSREPQHF. Written as DNA, the CDR3 is TGTGCCAGCAGTTCCCCCGTCAGGTCCAGGGAGCCCCAGCATTTT. The chain employs TRBV28 and TRBJ1-5, with D possibly matching TRBD1 (5 bases). Germline V gene data show CDR1 as MDHEN and CDR2 as SYDVKM. The CDR3 totals 15 residues. Trimming removed 4 bases from V and 8 bases from J, with 18 bases in between.

This clone was found a few times. V usage is TRBV30 and J usage is TRBJ1-4; 8 bases align to TRBD1. The CDR3 contains 10 residues. Germline CDR1 GTSNPN, CDR2 SVGIG (reference sequence). The V segment lost 7 bases and the J segment 14 bases; nucleotides outside the gene matches: 6. CDR3 coding DNA: TGTGCCTTGGGACAGGAGGGGCTGTTTTTT. Translation gives CALGQEGLFF.

The chain links TRBV6-1 to TRBJ2-1; 8 bases are shared with TRBD1. The germline gives CDR1 MNHNS, CDR2 SASEGT. After removal of 4 bases from V and 3 bases from J, the junction contained 2 bases not matched to a gene. This CDR3 spans 14 amino acids. The CDR3 region is CASSAGQGYNEQFF. In nucleotides, the CDR3 is TGTGCCAGCAGTGCCGGACAGGGCTACAATGAGCAGTTCTTC.

The rearrangement uses TRBV5-1 and TRBJ2-5; 8 bases fit TRBD1. The CDR3 contains 15 residues. The germline V gene encodes CDR1 SGHRS and CDR2 YFSETQ. The V and J ends lost 4 bases and 3 bases, in that order; junction bases with no gene match: 8. CDR3 protein: CASSRSGQGEETQYF. The DNA for the CDR3 is TGCGCCAGCAGCCGAAGCGGACAGGGCGAAGAGACCCAGTACTTC.

V is TRBV9 and J is TRBJ2-7; the match to TRBD1 covers 8 bases. V gave up 3 bases and J gave up 3 bases; unmatched junction bases: 14. The germline V gene encodes CDR1 SGDLS and CDR2 YYNGEE. This CDR3 has 17 amino acids. CDR3 nucleotide sequence: TGTGCCAGCAGCGCCCGGGCGGACAGGGCTGGAGGCTACGAGCAGTACTTC. Amino acids: CASSARADRAGGYEQYF. Complete variable domain (other parts from reference TRBV9 and TRBJ2-7): DSGVTQTPKHLITATGQRVTLRCSPRSGDLSVYWYQQSLDQGLQFLIQYYNGEERAKGNILERFSAQQFPDLHSELNLSSLELGDSALYFCASSARADRAGGYEQYFGPGTRLTVT.

This clone was seen a handful of times. This sequence joins TRBV29-1 and TRBJ2-7, with 8 bases identical to TRBD1. Germline CDR1 SQVTM, CDR2 ANQGSEA. Trimming removed 2 bases from V and 4 bases from J; junction bases left unmatched: 7. CDR3 length equals 14 residues. Here the CDR3 DNA reads TGCAGCGTTGAACCAGGACAGGGTACTTACGAGCAGTACTTC. Its translation is CSVEPGQGTYEQYF.

V usage is TRBV5-1 and J usage is TRBJ2-5, with D unclear. The CDR3 consists of 14 residues. CDR1 and CDR2 from the germline V gene are SGHRS and YFSETQ. Trimming stripped 4 bases from V and 5 bases from J, with 15 bases between. This CDR3 reads CASSRLISEETQYF. The CDR3 nucleotides are TGCGCCAGCAGCCGCCTCATTTCGGAGGAGACCCAGTACTTC.

The genes are TRBV27 and TRBJ2-7; D perhaps matches TRBD2 (7 bases). Between the trimmed V and J ends, which lost 6 bases and 6 bases, there was a span of 15 bases. Germline values: CDR1 MNHEY, CDR2 SMNVEV (reference sequence). CDR3 length: 13 amino acids. Here the CDR3 DNA reads TGTGCCAGCAGGCAGGGGAGGGCGGGCGAGCAGTACTTC. It encodes CASRQGRAGEQYF.

This clone has just a few counts. J is TRBJ2-5 and V is TRBV5-1, with D maybe TRBD2 (6 bases). The CDR3 totals 15 residues. CDR1 and CDR2 from the germline V gene are SGHRS and YFSETQ. V shed 5 bases and J shed 5 bases, with 19 bases lying between them. CDR3 nucleotide sequence: TGCGCCAGCAGTTCAGCTGGGGAGGCCCGGGAGACCCAGTACTTC. Translation gives CASSSAGEARETQYF.